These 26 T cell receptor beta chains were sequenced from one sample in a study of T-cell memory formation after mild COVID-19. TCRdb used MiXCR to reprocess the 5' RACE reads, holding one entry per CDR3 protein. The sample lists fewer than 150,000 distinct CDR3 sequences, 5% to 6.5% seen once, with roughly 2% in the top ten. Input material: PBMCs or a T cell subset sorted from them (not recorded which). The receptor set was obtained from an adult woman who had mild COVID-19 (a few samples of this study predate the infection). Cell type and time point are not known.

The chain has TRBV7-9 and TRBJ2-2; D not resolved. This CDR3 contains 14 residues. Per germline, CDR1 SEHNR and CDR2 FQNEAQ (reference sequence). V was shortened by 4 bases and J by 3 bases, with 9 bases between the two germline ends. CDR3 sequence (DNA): TGTGCCAGCAGCTCAGTGGGTTACACCGGGGAGCTGTTTTTT. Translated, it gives CASSSVGYTGELFF.

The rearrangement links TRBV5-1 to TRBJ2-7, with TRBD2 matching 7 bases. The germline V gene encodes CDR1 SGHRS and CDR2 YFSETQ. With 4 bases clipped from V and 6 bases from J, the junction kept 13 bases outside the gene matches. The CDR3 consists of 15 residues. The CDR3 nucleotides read TGCGCCAGCAGCCTCGATGGGGAGGGAGGAGGCGAGCAGTACTTC. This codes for CASSLDGEGGGEQYF.

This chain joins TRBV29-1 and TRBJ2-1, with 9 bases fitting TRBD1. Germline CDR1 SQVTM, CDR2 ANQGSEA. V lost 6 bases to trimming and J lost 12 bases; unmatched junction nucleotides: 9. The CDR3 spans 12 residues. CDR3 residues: CSVGDRVSGQFF. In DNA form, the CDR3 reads TGCAGCGTGGGGGACAGGGTATCGGGGCAGTTCTTC.

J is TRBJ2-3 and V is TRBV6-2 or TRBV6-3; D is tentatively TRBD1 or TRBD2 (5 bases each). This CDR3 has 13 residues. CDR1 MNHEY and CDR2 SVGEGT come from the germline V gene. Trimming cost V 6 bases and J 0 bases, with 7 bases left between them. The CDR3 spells CASRRDSTDTQYF. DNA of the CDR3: TGTGCCAGCAGAAGGGACAGCACAGATACGCAGTATTTT.

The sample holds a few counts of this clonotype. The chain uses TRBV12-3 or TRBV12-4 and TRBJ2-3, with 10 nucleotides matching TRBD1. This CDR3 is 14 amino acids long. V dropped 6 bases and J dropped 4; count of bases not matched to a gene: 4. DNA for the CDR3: TGTGCCAGCAGGAGGGACAGGGGTCCAGATACGCAGTATTTT. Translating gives CASRRDRGPDTQYF.

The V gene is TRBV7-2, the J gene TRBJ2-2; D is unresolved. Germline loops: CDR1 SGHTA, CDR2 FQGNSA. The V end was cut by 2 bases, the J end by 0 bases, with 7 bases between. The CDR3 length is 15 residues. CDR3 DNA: TGTGCCAGCAGCTTAAGAAGCGCGAACACCGGGGAGCTGTTTTTT. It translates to CASSLRSANTGELFF. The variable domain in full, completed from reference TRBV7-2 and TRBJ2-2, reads GAGVSQSPSNKVTEKGKDVELRCDPISGHTALYWYRQSLGQGLEFLIYFQGNSAPDKSGLPSDRFSAERTGGSVSTLTIQRTQQEDSAVYLCASSLRSANTGELFFGEGSRLTVL.

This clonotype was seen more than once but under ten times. DNA for the CDR3: TGTGCCAGCATTTCCGGGACCCAAGAGACCCAGTACTTC. This translates into CASISGTQETQYF. The chain combines TRBV7-6 with TRBJ2-5; tentatively, D is TRBD1 or TRBD2 (5 bases each). The germline V and J ends were trimmed by 7 bases and 1 base, with 10 bases remaining between them. In germline, CDR1 is SGHVS, CDR2 FNYEAQ. The CDR3 runs 13 residues.

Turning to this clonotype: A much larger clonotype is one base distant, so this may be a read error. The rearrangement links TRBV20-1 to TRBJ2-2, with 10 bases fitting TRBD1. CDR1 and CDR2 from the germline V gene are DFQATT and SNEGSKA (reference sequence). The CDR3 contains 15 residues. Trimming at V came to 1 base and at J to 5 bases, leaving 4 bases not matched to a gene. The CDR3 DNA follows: TGCAGTGCTAGAGCCGGGACAGGGGAAACCGGGGAGCTGTTTTTT. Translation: CSARAGTGETGELFF.

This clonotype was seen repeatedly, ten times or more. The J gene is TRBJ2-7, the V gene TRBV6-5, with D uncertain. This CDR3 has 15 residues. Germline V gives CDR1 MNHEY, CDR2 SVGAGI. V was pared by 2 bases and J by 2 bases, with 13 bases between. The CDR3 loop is CASSYVTRAAYEQYF. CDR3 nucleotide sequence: TGTGCCAGCAGTTACGTCACCCGGGCAGCCTACGAGCAGTACTTC.

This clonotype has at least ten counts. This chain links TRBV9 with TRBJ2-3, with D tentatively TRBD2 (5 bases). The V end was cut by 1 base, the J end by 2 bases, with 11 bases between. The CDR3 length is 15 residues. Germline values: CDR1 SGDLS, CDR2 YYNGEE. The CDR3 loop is CASSVLPGTTDTQYF. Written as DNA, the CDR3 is TGTGCCAGCAGCGTATTGCCGGGAACCACAGATACGCAGTATTTT.

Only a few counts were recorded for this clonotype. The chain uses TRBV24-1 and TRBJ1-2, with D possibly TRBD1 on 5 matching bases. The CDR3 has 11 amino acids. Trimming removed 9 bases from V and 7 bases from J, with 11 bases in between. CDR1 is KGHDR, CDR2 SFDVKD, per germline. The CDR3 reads CATGTELGYTF. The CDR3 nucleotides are TGTGCCACCGGGACGGAGCTTGGCTACACCTTC.

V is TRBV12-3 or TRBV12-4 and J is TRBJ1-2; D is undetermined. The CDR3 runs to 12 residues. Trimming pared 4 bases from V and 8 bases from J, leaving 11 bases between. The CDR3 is CASSSRAGGYTF. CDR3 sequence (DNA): TGTGCCAGCAGTTCACGAGCGGGGGGCTACACCTTC.

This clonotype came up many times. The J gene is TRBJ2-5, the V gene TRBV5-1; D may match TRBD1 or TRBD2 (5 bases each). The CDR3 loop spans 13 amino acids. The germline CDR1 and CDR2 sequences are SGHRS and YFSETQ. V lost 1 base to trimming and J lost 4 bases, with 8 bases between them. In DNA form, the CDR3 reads TGCGCCAGCAGCTTGCCAGGGACAGAGACCCAGTACTTC. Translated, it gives CASSLPGTETQYF.

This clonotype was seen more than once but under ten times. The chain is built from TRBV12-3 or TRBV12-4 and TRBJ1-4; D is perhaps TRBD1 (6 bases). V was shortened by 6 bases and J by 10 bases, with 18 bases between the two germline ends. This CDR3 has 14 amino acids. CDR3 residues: CASRIQGHGGKLFF. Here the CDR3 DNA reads TGTGCCAGCAGGATACAGGGACATGGTGGAAAACTGTTTTTT.

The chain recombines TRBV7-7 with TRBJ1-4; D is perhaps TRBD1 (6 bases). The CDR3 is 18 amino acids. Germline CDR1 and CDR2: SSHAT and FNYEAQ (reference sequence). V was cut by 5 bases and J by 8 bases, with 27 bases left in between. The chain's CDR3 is CASSRTEITGSLKEKLFF. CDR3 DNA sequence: TGTGCCAGCAGCAGAACCGAAATAACAGGGAGTCTTAAGGAAAAACTGTTTTTT.

CDR3 sequence reads: CASSQAGRYGYTF. For the CDR3, the DNA is TGTGCCAGCAGCCAGGCAGGGAGATATGGCTACACCTTC. This rearrangement joins TRBV6-5 to TRBJ1-2, with TRBD1 as a possible D gene (5 bases). The CDR3 runs 13 residues. Germline CDR1 and CDR2: MNHEY and SVGAGI. The V and J ends lost 6 bases and 5 bases respectively, with 13 bases between them.

The CDR3 here is CASSLISGTTDTQYF. CDR3 nucleotides: TGTGCCAGCAGCTTGATTAGCGGGACCACAGATACGCAGTATTTT. The chain recombines TRBV7-9 with TRBJ2-3; 8 bases map to TRBD2. The CDR3 consists of 15 residues. The V gene's germline CDR1 is SEHNR and CDR2 FQNEAQ (reference sequence). Trimming removed 3 bases from V and 2 bases from J; junction bases left unmatched: 4.

The CDR3, as DNA: TGCGCCAGCAGCGAGCAGGGGGGACCTGGAAACACCATATATTTT. Its protein is CASSEQGGPGNTIYF. This rearrangement joins TRBV5-1 to TRBJ1-3, with 7 positions matching TRBD1. After removal of 4 bases from V and 2 bases from J, the junction contained 6 bases not matched to a gene. Germline V gene data show CDR1 as SGHRS and CDR2 as YFSETQ. The CDR3 sequence is 15 residues long. The variable domain in full, with the rest retrieved from reference TRBV5-1 and TRBJ1-3, is KAGVTQTPRYLIKTRGQQVTLSCSPISGHRSVSWYQQTPGQGLQFLFEYFSETQRNKGNFPGRFSGRQFSNSRSEMNVSTLELGDSALYLCASSEQGGPGNTIYFGEGSWLTVV.

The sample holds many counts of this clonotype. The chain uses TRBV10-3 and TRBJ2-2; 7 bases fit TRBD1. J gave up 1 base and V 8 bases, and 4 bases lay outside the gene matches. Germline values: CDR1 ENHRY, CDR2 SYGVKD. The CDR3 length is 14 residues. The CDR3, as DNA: TGTGCCATCTGGGACAGCCTGAACACCGGGGAGCTGTTTTTT. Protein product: CAIWDSLNTGELFF.

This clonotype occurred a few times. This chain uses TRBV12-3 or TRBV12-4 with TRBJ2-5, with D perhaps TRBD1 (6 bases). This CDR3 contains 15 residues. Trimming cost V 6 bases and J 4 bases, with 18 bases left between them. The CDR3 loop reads CASSPEVGHGETQYF. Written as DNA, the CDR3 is TGTGCCAGCAGCCCCGAAGTGGGACACGGAGAGACCCAGTACTTC.

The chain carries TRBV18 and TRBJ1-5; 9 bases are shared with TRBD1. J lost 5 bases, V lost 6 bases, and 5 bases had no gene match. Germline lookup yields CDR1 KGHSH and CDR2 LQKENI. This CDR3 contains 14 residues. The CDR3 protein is CASSLTGGDQPQHF. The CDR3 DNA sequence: TGTGCCAGCTCGTTGACAGGGGGAGATCAGCCCCAGCATTTT.

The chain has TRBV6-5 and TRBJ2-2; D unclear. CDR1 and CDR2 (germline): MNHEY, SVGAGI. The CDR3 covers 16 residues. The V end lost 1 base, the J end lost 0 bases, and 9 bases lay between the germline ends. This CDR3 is CASSYWYGSNTGELFF. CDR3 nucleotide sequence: TGTGCCAGCAGTTACTGGTACGGATCGAACACCGGGGAGCTGTTTTTT.

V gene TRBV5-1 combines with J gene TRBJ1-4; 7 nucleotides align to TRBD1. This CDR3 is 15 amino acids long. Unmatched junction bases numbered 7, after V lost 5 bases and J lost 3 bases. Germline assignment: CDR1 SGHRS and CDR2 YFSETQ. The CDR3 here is CASSYVGTANEKLFF. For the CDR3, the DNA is TGCGCCAGCAGTTATGTCGGGACAGCTAATGAAAAACTGTTTTTT.

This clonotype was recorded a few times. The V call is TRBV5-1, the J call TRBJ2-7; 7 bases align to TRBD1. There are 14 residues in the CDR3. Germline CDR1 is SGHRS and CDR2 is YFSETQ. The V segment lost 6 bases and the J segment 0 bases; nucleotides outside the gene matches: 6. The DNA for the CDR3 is TGCGCCAGCACCCCGGACAGGTTCTCCTACGAGCAGTACTTC. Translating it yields CASTPDRFSYEQYF. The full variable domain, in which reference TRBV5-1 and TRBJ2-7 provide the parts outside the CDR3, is KAGVTQTPRYLIKTRGQQVTLSCSPISGHRSVSWYQQTPGQGLQFLFEYFSETQRNKGNFPGRFSGRQFSNSRSEMNVSTLELGDSALYLCASTPDRFSYEQYFGPGTRLTVT.

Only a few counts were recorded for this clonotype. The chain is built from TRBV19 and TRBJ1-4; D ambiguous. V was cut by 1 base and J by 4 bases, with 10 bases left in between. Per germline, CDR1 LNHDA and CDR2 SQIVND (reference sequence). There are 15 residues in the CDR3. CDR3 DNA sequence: TGTGCCAGTAGTATAGGAGGCAGGCTTAATGAAAAACTGTTTTTT. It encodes CASSIGGRLNEKLFF.

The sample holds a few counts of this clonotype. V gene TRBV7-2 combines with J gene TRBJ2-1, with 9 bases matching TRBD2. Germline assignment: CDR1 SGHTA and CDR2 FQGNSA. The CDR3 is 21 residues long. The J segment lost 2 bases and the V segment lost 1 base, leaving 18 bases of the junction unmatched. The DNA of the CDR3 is TGTGCCAGCAGCTTAGTATCTCTAGCGAGCGGGAGGTACTTCACCTACAATGAGCAGTTCTTC. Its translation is CASSLVSLASGRYFTYNEQFF.